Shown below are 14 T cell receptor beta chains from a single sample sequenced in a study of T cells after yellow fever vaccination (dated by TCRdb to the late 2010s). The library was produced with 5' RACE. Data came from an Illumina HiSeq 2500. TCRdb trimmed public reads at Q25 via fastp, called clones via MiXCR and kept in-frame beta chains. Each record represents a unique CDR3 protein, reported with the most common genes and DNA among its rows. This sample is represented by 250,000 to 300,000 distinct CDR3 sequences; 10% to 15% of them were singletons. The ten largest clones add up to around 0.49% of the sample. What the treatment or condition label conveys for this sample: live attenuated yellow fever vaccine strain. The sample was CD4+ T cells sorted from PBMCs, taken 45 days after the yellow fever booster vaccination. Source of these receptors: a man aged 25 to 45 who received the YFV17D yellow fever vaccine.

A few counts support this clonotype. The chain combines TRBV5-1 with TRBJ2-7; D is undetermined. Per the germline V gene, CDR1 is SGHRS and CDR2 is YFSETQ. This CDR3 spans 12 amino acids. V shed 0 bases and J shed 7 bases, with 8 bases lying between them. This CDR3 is CASSLDSWEQYF. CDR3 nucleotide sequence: TGCGCCAGCAGCTTGGACTCCTGGGAGCAGTACTTC.

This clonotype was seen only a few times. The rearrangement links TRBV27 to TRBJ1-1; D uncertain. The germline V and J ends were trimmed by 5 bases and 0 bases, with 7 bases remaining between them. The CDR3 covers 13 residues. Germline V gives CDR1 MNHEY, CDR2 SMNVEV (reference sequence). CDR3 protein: CASSLYLNTEAFF. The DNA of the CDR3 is TGTGCCAGCAGTCTCTATCTGAACACTGAAGCTTTCTTT.

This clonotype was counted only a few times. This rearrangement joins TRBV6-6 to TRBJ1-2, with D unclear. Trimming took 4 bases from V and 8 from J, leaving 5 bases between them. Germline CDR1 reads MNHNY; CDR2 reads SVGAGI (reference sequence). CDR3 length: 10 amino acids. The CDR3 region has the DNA TGTGCCAGCAGTTTGACAGGCTACACCTTC. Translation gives CASSLTGYTF.

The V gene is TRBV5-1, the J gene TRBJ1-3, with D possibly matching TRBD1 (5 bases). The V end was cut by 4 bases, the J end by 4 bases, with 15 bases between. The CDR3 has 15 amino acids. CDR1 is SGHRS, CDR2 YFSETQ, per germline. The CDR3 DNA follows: TGCGCCAGCAGCCCCCCGGTGGGGGACGGAAACACCATATATTTT. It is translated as CASSPPVGDGNTIYF.

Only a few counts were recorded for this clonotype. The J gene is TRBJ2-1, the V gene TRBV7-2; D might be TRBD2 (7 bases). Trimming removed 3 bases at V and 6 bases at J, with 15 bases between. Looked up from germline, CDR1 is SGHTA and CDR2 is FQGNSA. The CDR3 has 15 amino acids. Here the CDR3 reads CASSFPQGGGNEQFF. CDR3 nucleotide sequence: TGTGCCAGCAGCTTCCCCCAGGGAGGGGGCAATGAGCAGTTCTTC.

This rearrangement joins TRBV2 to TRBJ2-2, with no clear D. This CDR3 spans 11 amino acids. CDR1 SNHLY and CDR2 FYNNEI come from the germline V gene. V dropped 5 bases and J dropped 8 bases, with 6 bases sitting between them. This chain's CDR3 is CASSPQGELFF. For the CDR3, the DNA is TGTGCCAGCAGTCCCCAGGGGGAGCTGTTTTTT.

CDR3 amino acids: CASPPTLRSQSSYEQYF. CDR3 sequence (DNA): TGTGCCAGCCCCCCGACCTTGAGATCCCAAAGCTCCTACGAGCAGTACTTC. V usage is TRBV28 and J usage is TRBJ2-7; unclear D gene. Trimming shortened V by 8 bases and J by 0 bases, and 23 bases separated the two germline ends. Germline-derived CDR1 and CDR2 are MDHEN and SYDVKM. The CDR3 has 17 amino acids. Drawing the rest from reference TRBV28 and TRBJ2-7, the complete variable domain is DVKVTQSSRYLVKRTGEKVFLECVQDMDHENMFWYRQDPGLGLRLIYFSYDVKMKEKGDIPEGYSVSREKKERFSLILESASTNQTSMYLCASPPTLRSQSSYEQYFGPGTRLTVT.

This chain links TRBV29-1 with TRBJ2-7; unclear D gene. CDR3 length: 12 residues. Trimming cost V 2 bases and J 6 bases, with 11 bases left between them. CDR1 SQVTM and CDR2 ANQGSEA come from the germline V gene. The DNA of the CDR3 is TGCAGCGTTGAAAATAGGGCCGGCGAGCAGTACTTC. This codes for CSVENRAGEQYF.

The chain's CDR3 is CASSETNGELFF. The CDR3 nucleotides are TGCGCCAGCAGTGAAACGAACGGGGAGCTGTTTTTT. V is TRBV10-1 and J is TRBJ2-2; D not certain. V lost 3 bases, J lost 7 bases, and 6 bases lay in between. In germline, CDR1 is WNHNN, CDR2 SYGVQD (reference sequence). The CDR3 extends over 12 amino acids.

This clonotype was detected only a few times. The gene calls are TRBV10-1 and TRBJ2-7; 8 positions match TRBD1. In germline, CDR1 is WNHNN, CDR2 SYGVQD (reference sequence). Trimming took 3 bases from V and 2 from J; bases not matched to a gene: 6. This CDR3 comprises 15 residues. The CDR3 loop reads CASSDFGQGPYEQYF. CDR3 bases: TGCGCCAGCAGTGATTTCGGACAGGGTCCCTACGAGCAGTACTTC.

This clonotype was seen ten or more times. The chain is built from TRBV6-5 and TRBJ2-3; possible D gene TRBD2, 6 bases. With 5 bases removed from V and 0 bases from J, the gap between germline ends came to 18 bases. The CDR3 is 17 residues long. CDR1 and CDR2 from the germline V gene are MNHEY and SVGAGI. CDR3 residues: CASSPHLVGTSTDTQYF. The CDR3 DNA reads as TGTGCCAGCAGTCCCCATTTGGTGGGGACTAGCACAGATACGCAGTATTTT.

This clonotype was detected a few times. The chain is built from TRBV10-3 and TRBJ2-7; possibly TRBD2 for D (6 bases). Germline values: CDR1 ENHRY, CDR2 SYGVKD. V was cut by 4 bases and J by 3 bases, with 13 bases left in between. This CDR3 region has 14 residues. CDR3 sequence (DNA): TGTGCCATCAGTGGGGGGGTGGGGGTCTACGAGCAGTACTTC. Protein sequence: CAISGGVGVYEQYF.

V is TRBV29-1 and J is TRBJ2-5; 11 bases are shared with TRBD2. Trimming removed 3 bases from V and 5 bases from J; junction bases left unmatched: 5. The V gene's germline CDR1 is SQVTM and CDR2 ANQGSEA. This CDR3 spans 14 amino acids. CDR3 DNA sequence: TGCAGCGTTGAGGGACTAGCGGCGCGGGAGACCCAGTACTTC. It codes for CSVEGLAARETQYF. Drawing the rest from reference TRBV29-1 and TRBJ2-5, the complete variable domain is SAVISQKPSRDICQRGTSLTIQCQVDSQVTMMFWYRQQPGQSLTLIATANQGSEATYESGFVIDKFPISRPNLTFSTLTVSNMSPEDSSIYLCSVEGLAARETQYFGPGTRLLVL.

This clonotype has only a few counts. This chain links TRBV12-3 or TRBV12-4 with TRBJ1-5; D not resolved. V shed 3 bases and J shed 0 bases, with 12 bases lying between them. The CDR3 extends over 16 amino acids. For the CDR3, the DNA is TGTGCCAGCAGTTTTTTTTTAAGTAATAGCAATCAGCCCCAGCATTTT. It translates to CASSFFLSNSNQPQHF.